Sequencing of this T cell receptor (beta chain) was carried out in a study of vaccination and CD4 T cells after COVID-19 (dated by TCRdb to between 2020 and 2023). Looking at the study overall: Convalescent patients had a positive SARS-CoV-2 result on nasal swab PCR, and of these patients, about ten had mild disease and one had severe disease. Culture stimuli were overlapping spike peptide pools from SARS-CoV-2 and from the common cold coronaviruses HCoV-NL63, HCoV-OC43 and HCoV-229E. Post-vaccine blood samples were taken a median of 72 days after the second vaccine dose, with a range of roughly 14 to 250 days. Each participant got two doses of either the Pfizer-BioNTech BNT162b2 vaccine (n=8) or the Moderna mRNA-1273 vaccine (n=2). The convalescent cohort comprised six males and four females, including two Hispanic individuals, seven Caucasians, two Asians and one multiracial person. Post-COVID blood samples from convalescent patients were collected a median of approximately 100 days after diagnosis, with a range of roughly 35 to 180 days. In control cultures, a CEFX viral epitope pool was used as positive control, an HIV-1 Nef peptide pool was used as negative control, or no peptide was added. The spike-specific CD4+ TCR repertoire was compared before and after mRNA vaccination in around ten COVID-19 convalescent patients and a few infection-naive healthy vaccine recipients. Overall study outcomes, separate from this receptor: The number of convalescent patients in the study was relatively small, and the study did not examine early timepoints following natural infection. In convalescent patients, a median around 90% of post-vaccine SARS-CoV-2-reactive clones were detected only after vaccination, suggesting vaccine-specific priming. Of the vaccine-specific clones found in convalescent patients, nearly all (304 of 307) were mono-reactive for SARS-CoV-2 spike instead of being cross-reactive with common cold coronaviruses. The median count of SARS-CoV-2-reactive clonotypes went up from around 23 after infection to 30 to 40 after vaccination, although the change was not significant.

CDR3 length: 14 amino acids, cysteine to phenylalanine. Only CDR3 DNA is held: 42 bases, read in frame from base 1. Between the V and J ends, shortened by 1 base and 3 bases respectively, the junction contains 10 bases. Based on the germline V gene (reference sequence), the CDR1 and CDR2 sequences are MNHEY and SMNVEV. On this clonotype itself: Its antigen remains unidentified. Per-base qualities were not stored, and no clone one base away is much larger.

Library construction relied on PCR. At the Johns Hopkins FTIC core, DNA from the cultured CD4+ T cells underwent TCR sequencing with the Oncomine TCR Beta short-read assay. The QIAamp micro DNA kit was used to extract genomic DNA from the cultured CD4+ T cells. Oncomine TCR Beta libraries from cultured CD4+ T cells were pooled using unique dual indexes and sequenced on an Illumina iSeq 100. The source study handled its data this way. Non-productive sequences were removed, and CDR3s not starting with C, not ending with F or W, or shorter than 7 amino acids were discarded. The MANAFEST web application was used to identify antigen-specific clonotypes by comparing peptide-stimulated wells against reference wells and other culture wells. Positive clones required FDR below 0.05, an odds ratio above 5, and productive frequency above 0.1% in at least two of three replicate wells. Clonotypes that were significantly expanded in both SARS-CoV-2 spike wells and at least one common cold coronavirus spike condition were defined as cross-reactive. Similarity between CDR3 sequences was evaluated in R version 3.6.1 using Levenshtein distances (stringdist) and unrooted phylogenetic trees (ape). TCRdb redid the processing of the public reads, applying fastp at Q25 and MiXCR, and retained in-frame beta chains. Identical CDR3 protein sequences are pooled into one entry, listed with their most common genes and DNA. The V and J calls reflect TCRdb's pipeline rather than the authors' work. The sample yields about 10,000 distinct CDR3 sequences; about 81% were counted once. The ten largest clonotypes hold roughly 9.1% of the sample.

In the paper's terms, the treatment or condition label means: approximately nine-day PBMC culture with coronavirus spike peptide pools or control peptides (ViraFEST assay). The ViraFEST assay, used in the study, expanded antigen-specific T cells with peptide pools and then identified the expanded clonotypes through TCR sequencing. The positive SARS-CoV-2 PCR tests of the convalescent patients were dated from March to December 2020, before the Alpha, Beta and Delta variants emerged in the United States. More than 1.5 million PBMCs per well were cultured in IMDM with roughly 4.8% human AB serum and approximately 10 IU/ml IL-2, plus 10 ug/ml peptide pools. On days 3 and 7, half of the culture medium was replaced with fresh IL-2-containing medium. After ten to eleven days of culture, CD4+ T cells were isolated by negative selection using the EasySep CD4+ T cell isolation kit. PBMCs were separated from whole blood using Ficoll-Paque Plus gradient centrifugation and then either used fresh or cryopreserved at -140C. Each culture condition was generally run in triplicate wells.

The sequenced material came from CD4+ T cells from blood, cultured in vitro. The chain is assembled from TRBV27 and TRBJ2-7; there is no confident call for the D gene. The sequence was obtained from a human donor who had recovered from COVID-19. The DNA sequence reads TGTGCCAGCAGTTTATACGGGCAGAGCTACGAGCAGTACTTC. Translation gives CASSLYGQSYEQYF.